This record covers a single T cell receptor beta chain. Antigen: not known. This specimen belongs to a study of T cells in localized non-small cell lung cancer. V was clipped by 5 bases and J by 4 bases; unmatched bases: 6. There are 15 residues in the CDR3. Germline loops: CDR1 SGHTA, CDR2 FQGNSA. This table comes from immunoSEQ multiplex PCR, and its TCRdb copy is limited to in-frame clones, with some not included. The data hold 30,000 to 35,000 clones, with roughly 90% observed a single time. Study conclusions and caveats: The study linked higher blood T cell density to longer overall survival. In uninvolved adjacent lung, T cell clonality reached its highest value, exceeding tumor.

The chain couples TRBV7-2 to TRBJ1-2; 11 nucleotides align to TRBD1. The sequence was collected from a female donor over 55 with stage I lung adenocarcinoma. Sample: peripheral blood, taken before any cancer treatment. The CDR3 DNA sequence: TGTGCCAGCAGCCCGGGACAGGGGGGTTCCTATGGCTACACCTTC. Translating gives CASSPGQGGSYGYTF.